These 8 T cell receptor beta chains were sequenced from one sample in a study of PD-1 and CTLA-4 blockade in melanoma. The data were produced by immunoSEQ multiplex PCR, yet TCRdb's version contains in-frame clones alone and is incomplete. Seen here are 28,000 or so clones, less than 95% observed once, and the top ten hold about 8.6%. Sequenced material: CD8+ T cells from peripheral blood, taken from a patient given anti-PD-1 treatment. The receptors shown here come from a human donor with melanoma.

Concerning this clone: This CDR3 is also generated by other DNA sequences in the sample. The V call is TRBV5-1, the J call TRBJ2-1; possibly TRBD2 for D (6 bases). The V gene's germline CDR1 is SGHRS and CDR2 YFSETQ. V was pared by 4 bases and J by 3 bases, with 11 bases between. The CDR3 totals 14 residues. CDR3 DNA sequence: TGCGCCAGCAGCGCTTCCGGGGGCTACAATGAGCAGTTCTTC. Amino acids: CASSASGGYNEQFF.

The chain employs TRBV7-9 and TRBJ2-7; TRBD2 is a possible D gene (6 bases). The CDR3 is made up of 16 amino acids. Germline V gene lookup returns CDR1 SEHNR and CDR2 FQNEAQ (reference sequence). V gave up 1 base and J gave up 1 base, with 14 bases separating them. The CDR3 reads CASSLVRDLRSYEQYF. CDR3 sequence (DNA): TGTGCCAGCAGCTTAGTCCGGGACTTGAGATCCTACGAGCAGTACTTC.

The J gene is TRBJ1-5, the V gene TRBV6-5, with D possibly matching TRBD1 (5 bases). This CDR3 region has 13 residues. The germline V gene has CDR1 MNHEY and CDR2 SVGAGI. The germline V and J ends were trimmed by 7 bases and 5 bases, with 12 bases remaining between them. The CDR3 region is CASTGREDQPQHF. DNA of the CDR3: TGTGCCAGCACGGGGCGCGAGGATCAGCCCCAGCATTTT.

The rearrangement uses TRBV7-9 and TRBJ2-7, with 7 bases matching TRBD2. The CDR3 has 16 amino acids. CDR1 is SEHNR and CDR2 is FQNEAQ in the germline V gene (reference sequence). V was clipped by 3 bases and J by 1 base; unmatched bases: 9. This chain's CDR3 is CASSLWGGIASYEQYF. Written as DNA, the CDR3 is TGTGCCAGCAGCTTGTGGGGGGGGATCGCATCCTACGAGCAGTACTTC.

V and J are TRBV7-9 and TRBJ2-1; D remains ambiguous. The CDR3 is 16 amino acids. V was shortened by 5 bases and J by 4 bases, with 18 bases between the two germline ends. The germline V gene has CDR1 SEHNR and CDR2 FQNEAQ (reference sequence). CDR3 loop: CASSHPTSRAYNEQFF. CDR3 nucleotides: TGTGCCAGCAGCCACCCGACCAGTCGCGCTTACAATGAGCAGTTCTTC.

This clone was counted once. This chain uses TRBV5-1 with TRBJ2-2; 9 bases agree with TRBD1. Germline V lookup: CDR1 SGHRS, CDR2 YFSETQ. After removal of 3 bases from V and 4 bases from J, the junction contained 10 bases not matched to a gene. CDR3 size: 17 residues. In nucleotides, the CDR3 is TGCGCCAGCAGCTCAACGGACAGGGGTGAAAGCACCGGGGAGCTGTTTTTT. Its translation is CASSSTDRGESTGELFF. The entire variable domain, with the rest obtained from reference TRBV5-1 and TRBJ2-2, is as follows: KAGVTQTPRYLIKTRGQQVTLSCSPISGHRSVSWYQQTPGQGLQFLFEYFSETQRNKGNFPGRFSGRQFSNSRSEMNVSTLELGDSALYLCASSSTDRGESTGELFFGEGSRLTVL.

This clone was seen only a few times. The chain recombines TRBV13 with TRBJ2-4; 11 bases fit TRBD2. Per the germline V gene, CDR1 is PRHDT and CDR2 is FYEKMQ (reference sequence). The CDR3 is 18 amino acids. Unmatched junction bases numbered 13, after V lost 5 bases and J lost 4 bases. The CDR3 bases are TGTGCCAGCAGCCTCGGGACTAGCGGTGATCTCCGAAAAAACATTCAGTACTTC. Its translation is CASSLGTSGDLRKNIQYF.

This chain joins TRBV6-4 and TRBJ1-6, with a possible D match to TRBD1 (6 bases). The CDR3 is made up of 13 amino acids. V was clipped by 5 bases and J by 10 bases, with 12 bases between them. CDR1 and CDR2 (germline): MRHNA, SNTAGT. This chain's CDR3 is CASSTGSESPLHF. The CDR3 coding sequence is TGTGCCAGCAGTACAGGGTCGGAATCACCCCTCCACTTT.